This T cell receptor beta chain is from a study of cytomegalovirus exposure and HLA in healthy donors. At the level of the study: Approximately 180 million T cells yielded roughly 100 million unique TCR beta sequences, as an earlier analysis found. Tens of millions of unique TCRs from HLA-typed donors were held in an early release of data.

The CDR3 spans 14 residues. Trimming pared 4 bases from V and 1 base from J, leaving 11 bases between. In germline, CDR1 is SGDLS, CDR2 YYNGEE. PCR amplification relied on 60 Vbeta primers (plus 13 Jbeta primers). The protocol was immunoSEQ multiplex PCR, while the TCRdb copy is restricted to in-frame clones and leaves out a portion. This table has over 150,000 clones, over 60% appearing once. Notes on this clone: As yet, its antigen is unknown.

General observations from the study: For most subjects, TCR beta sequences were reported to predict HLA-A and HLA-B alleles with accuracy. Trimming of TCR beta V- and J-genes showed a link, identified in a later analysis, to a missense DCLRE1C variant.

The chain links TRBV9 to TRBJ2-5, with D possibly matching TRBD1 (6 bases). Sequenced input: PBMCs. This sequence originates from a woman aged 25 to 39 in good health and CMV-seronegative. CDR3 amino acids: CASSPGTTQETQYF. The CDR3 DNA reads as TGTGCCAGCAGCCCCGGGACAACCCAAGAGACCCAGTACTTC.